The T cell receptor beta chain described here comes from a study of T cells in Graves' hyperthyroidism and ophthalmopathy. General study findings and limits: Progression to ophthalmopathy was predicted a median of about 6.6 months early. Stable hyperthyroidism and ophthalmopathy were separated using 13 V-J signatures. Blood samples included most of the expanded thyroid clonotypes exceeding 0.001.

This clonotype was detected ten times or more. Its antigen is currently unknown. This CDR3 contains 10 residues. V lost 11 bases and J 7 bases, leaving 9 bases between the germline ends. Germline CDR1 and CDR2: MNHNS and SASEGT. The CDR3 regions of TCR beta were amplified from RNA transcripts. The TCR CDR3 first-round RT-PCR relied on the HTBI primer set. TCRdb ran MiXCR on the multiplex PCR reads and lists one entry per CDR3 protein. The sample has 350,000 or so distinct CDR3 sequences; about 21% are singletons. Exclusion of patients followed from uncontrolled infection, other autoimmune disease, pregnancy or lactation.

The clonotype originates from a woman between 50 and 59 years old with Graves' hyperthyroidism. V and J are TRBV6-1 and TRBJ2-1; D is ambiguous. Sequenced sample: blood. The CDR3 loop reads CASARNEQFF. The CDR3 nucleotides read TGTGCCTCAGCCAGGAATGAGCAGTTCTTC.